This entry is about one T cell receptor beta chain. Its target is not known. Expressed TCRB transcripts were sequenced because the isolated RNA had all been reverse transcribed beforehand. Samples of naive, central memory and regulatory T cells yielded a mean of about 3.8 million reads. This table comes from immunoSEQ multiplex PCR, and its TCRdb copy is limited to in-frame clones, with some not included. This sample has 500,000 to 850,000 clones, with more than 12% found just once. The CDR3 has 15 residues. Germline-derived CDR1 and CDR2 are SGHVS and FNYEAQ. Trimming took 6 bases from V and 5 from J; bases not matched to a gene: 7. The sample is drawn from a study of beta chain features in type 1 diabetes. On average, the one heparinised blood draw given by each donor was 90 to 150 mL. Sorting with CD45RO/CCR7/CD25/CD127/CD95/CD27 yielded naive, central memory, regulatory and stem-like memory CD4+ cells.

Whole-study results and caveats: Significant though moderate, a shortening of TCRB CDR3s appeared in all four CD4+ subsets of Type 1 diabetes patients.

The sample consisted of naive CD4+ T cells from blood. This sequence was found in a man between 18 and 29 years old with type 1 diabetes. V and J are TRBV7-6 and TRBJ2-2, with 9 bases fitting TRBD1. As DNA, the CDR3 is TGTGCCAGCAGATTTCCCGACAGGGGGACCGGGGAGCTGTTTTTT. It yields the protein CASRFPDRGTGELFF.